This T cell receptor (beta chain) comes out of a study of identical twins. The CDR3 is made up of 15 amino acids. Germline CDR1 is SGHRS and CDR2 is YFSETQ. The V and J ends lost 4 bases and 7 bases, in that order; junction bases with no gene match: 11. Template switching, a step in the protocol, added a universal primer site, and cDNA carried unique molecular identifiers. MiXCR, applied by TCRdb to the 5' RACE reads, yields one record per CDR3 protein. The sample consists of a few hundred thousand distinct CDR3 sequences, approximately 24% of them appearing once. This sample also belongs to another study, concerning T cells expressing NK-cell markers.

This chain connects TRBV5-1 to TRBJ2-5, with 9 bases lining up with TRBD1. The TCR sequence derives from a woman under 30 in good health. The specimen was CD4+ T cells sorted from blood. Here the CDR3 DNA reads TGCGCCAGCAGCAAACCGGGACAGGGAGTTGTGACCCAGTACTTC. Protein sequence: CASSKPGQGVVTQYF.